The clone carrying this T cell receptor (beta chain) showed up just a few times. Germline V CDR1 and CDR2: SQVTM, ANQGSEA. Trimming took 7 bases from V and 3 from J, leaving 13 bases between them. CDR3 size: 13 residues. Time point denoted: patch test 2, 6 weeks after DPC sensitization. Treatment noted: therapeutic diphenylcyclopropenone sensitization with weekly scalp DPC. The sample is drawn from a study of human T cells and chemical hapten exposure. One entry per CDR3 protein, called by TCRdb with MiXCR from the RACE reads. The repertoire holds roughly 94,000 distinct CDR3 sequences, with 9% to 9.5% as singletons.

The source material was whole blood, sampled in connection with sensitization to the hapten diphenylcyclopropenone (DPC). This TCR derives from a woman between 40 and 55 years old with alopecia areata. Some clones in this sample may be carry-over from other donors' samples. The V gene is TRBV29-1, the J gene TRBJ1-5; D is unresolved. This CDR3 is CSARTDFNQPQHF. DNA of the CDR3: TGCAGCGCTAGGACCGACTTCAATCAGCCCCAGCATTTT.